The present TCR beta chain was sequenced within a study of cytomegalovirus exposure and HLA in healthy donors. Regarding the study as a whole: TCR beta chain V- and J-gene trimming was linked, in a later analysis, to a missense variant in DCLRE1C.

It was with 60 Vbeta and 13 Jbeta primers that the PCR ran. Assay used: immunoSEQ multiplex PCR; TCRdb lists only in-frame clones, some missing. Of around 250,000 clones in the sample, approximately 82% were seen once. Concerning this clone: Its antigen remains unknown.

Source material: PBMCs. This clonotype was obtained from a woman aged 60-75 years in good health and CMV-seropositive.

The CDR3 DNA reads as TGTGCCACCAGCAGAGGATCCTTACTAGCGGGAGGGGGGGAGCTGTTTTTT. This translates into CATSRGSLLAGGGELFF. The rearrangement joins TRBV15 to TRBJ2-2, with 13 positions matching TRBD2. The germline V gene has CDR1 LNHNV and CDR2 YYDKDF (reference sequence). The junction had 7 bases not matched to a gene; V was cut back by 1 base and J by 8 bases. This CDR3 is built from 17 residues. The whole variable domain, remainder taken from reference TRBV15 and TRBJ2-2, is DAMVIQNPRYQVTQFGKPVTLSCSQTLNHNVMYWYQQKSSQAPKLLFHYYDKDFNNEADTPDNFQSRRPNTSFCFLDIRSPGLGDTAMYLCATSRGSLLAGGGELFFGEGSRLTVL.